The 7 T cell receptor beta chains presented below share a single source sample, sequenced in a study of blood T cell repertoires in COVID-19. This table comes from immunoSEQ multiplex PCR, and its TCRdb copy is limited to in-frame clones, with some not included. The data show 250,000 to 350,000 clones, more than 85% seen once. The sample comprised peripheral blood. The receptors derive from a man aged 25 to 40 with acute or convalescent COVID-19.

This clone was recorded once. The DNA for the CDR3 is TGTGCCACCAGGGTTCGGGGTGGCTACACCTTC. Translating it yields CATRVRGGYTF. The chain combines TRBV28 with TRBJ1-2, with D perhaps TRBD1 (5 bases). Germline V gene lookup returns CDR1 MDHEN and CDR2 SYDVKM. The CDR3 is 11 amino acids. V lost 10 bases, J lost 7 bases, and 13 bases lay in between.

The CDR3 nucleotides are TGTGCCAGCAGTTTTGGCAGGGCGACAGATACGCAGTATTTT. Protein sequence: CASSFGRATDTQYF. The V and J genes are TRBV28 and TRBJ2-3, with a weak D call TRBD1 (5 bases). Germline values: CDR1 MDHEN, CDR2 SYDVKM. V lost 3 bases and J lost 3, with 10 bases in between. There are 14 residues in the CDR3.

This clone was observed a single time. This chain joins TRBV28 and TRBJ2-7, with a tentative D call TRBD2 (5 bases). Germline lookup yields CDR1 MDHEN and CDR2 SYDVKM. This CDR3 is 13 amino acids long. Trimming took 8 bases from V and 7 from J, leaving 18 bases between them. The CDR3, as DNA: TGTGCCAGCGGTTCCGGAGGTGGGGTTGAGCAGTACTTC. It encodes CASGSGGGVEQYF.

This clone was detected only once. The V and J genes are TRBV5-6 and TRBJ2-1; D perhaps matches TRBD2 (5 bases). Germline CDR1 is SGHDT and CDR2 is YYEEEE. The CDR3 length is 12 residues. Trimming stripped 4 bases from V and 7 bases from J, with 9 bases between. The CDR3 DNA reads TGTGCCAGCAGCCAGACTACTAATGAGCAGTTCTTC. Its translation: CASSQTTNEQFF. The whole variable domain, remainder taken from reference TRBV5-6 and TRBJ2-1, is DAGVTQSPTHLIKTRGQQVTLRCSPKSGHDTVSWYQQALGQGPQFIFQYYEEEERQRGNFPDRFSGHQFPNYSSELNVNALLLGDSALYLCASSQTTNEQFFGPGTRLTVL.

CDR3 loop: CASSVGQRTNGYTF. The CDR3 DNA reads TGTGCCAGCAGCGTAGGTCAGAGAACTAATGGCTACACCTTC. This chain uses TRBV9 with TRBJ1-2; D is ambiguous. The CDR3 totals 14 residues. V lost 0 bases to trimming and J lost 6 bases, with 12 bases between them. From germline, CDR1 is SGDLS and CDR2 YYNGEE.

V usage is TRBV6-6 and J usage is TRBJ1-2, with TRBD1 matching over 7 bases. The germline V gene encodes CDR1 MNHNY and CDR2 SVGAGI (reference sequence). The V and J ends lost 5 bases and 2 bases, in that order; junction bases with no gene match: 8. The CDR3 loop spans 15 amino acids. CDR3 protein: CASSPKPGQNYGYTF. The CDR3 DNA reads as TGTGCCAGCAGTCCCAAACCGGGACAGAACTATGGCTACACCTTC.

This clone was seen once. The V and J genes are TRBV6-6 and TRBJ2-4, with 8 bases identical to TRBD1. The CDR3 consists of 16 residues. Germline-derived CDR1 and CDR2 are MNHNY and SVGAGI (reference sequence). The trim removed 7 bases at V and 0 bases at J, leaving 8 bases unmatched. CDR3 nucleotides: TGTGCCAGCAACGACGACAGGGGCCAAGCCAAAAACATTCAGTACTTC. It specifies CASNDDRGQAKNIQYF.